This entry features one T cell receptor (beta chain) sequence. The antigen is unknown. The source of the sample is a study of CD8+CD57+ T cells in acquired aplastic anemia. As for the study in general: Isolated CD4+ and CD8+ cells, once sorted, yielded DNA averaging about 3.2 ug.

Profiles of TCR beta VDJ and CDR3 were generated from a genomic DNA template. TCRdb independently ran MiXCR on the reads; one entry per CDR3 protein. In the table there are 250,000 to 350,000 distinct CDR3 sequences, around 60% of which are singletons. Study observations and caveats: There were approximately 27 CD8+ CDR3 sequences that occurred in both patients and controls. Levels of CD8+ Simpson's diversity were not significantly distinct in patients versus controls.

Trimming cost V 6 bases and J 2 bases, with 19 bases left between them. The germline V gene has CDR1 SGHTA and CDR2 FQGNSA. The CDR3 consists of 16 residues. The sequenced material came from sorted CD4+, CD8+, or CD8+CD57+ T cells (not recorded which) from PBMCs. The chain carries TRBV7-2 and TRBJ2-5; D call uncertain. The receptor's source is a human donor with severe aplastic anemia or a healthy control (not recorded which). CDR3 region: CASRSGRRLDQETQYF. CDR3 DNA: TGTGCCAGCAGATCTGGACGGCGACTGGATCAAGAGACCCAGTACTTC.